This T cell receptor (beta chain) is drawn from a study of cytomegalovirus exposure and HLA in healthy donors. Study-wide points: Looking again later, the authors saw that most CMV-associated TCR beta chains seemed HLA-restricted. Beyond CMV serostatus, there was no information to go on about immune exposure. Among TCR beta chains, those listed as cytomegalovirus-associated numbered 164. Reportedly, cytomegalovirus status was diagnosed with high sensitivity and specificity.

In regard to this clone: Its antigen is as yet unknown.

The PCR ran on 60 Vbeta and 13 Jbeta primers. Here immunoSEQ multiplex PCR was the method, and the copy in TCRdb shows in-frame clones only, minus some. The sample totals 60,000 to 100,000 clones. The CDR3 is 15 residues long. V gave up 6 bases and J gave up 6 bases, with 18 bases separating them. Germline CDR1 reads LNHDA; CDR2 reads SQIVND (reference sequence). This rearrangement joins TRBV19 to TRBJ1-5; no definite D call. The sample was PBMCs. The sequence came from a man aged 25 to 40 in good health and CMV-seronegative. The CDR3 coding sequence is TGTGCCAGTAGGGGTAGGAGGGCGGTCGCTCAGCCCCAGCATTTT. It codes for CASRGRRAVAQPQHF. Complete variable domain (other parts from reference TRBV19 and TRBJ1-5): DGGITQSPKYLFRKEGQNVTLSCEQNLNHDAMYWYRQDPGQGLRLIYYSQIVNDFQKGDIAEGYSVSREKKESFPLTVTSAQKNPTAFYLCASRGRRAVAQPQHFGDGTRLSIL.